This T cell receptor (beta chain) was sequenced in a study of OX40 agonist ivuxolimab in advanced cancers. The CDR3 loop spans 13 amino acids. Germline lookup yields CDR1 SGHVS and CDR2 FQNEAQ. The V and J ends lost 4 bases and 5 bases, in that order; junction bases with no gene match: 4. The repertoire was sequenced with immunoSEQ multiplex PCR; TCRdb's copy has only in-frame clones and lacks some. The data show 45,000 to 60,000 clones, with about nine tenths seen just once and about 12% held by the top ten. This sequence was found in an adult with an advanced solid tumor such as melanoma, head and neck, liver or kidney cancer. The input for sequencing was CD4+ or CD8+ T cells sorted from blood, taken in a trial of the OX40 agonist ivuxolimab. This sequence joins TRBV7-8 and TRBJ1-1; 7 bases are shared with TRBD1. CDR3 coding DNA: TGTGCCAGCAGCTCGACAGGGAAGACTGAAGCTTTCTTT. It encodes CASSSTGKTEAFF.